This T cell receptor beta chain was found in a study of blood T cell repertoires in COVID-19. Background on the study: Recovered status in Cohort 3 required two negative PCRs, clearance, or symptom resolution. T cells, B-cell-depleted T cells, or PBMCs provided the cDNA or gDNA that served as material.

The table came from immunoSEQ multiplex PCR; TCRdb's copy has only in-frame clones and leaves some out. The sample lists roughly 200,000 clones, roughly nine tenths occurring once. The V gene's germline CDR1 is SQVTM and CDR2 ANQGSEA. With 6 bases removed from V and 4 bases from J, the gap between germline ends came to 12 bases. The CDR3 is 12 amino acids. Ages ranged from roughly 18 to 100 years, with residence in fewer than 25 US areas. The study assigned cohorts using participant-reported clinical history. The chain recombines TRBV29-1 with TRBJ2-5; a weak D match, TRBD2 (6 bases). This sequence was found in a woman in her fifties or sixties in a cohort exposed to, infected with or recovered from COVID-19 (not recorded which). The source material was PBMCs or T cells enriched from blood (not recorded which). The CDR3 DNA reads as TGCAGCGTCCTTGCGGGGACAGAGACCCAGTACTTC. As protein: CSVLAGTETQYF.